Shown below are 20 T cell receptor beta chains from a single sample sequenced in a study of a mutant IDH1 vaccine in newly diagnosed glioma. Here immunoSEQ multiplex PCR was the method, and the copy in TCRdb shows in-frame clones only, minus some. The sample comprises approximately 25,000 clones, about four fifths of which are singletons, and over 3% rests with the top ten. Stated time point: week 47, end of study. Mutant IDH1 20-mer peptide, at 300 ug, made up each vaccine dose, with topical imiquimod. For these TCRs, the target antigens are not known. Material: PBMCs, obtained from a glioma patient whose treatment included an IDH1 peptide vaccine. Receptors were obtained from a man aged 35 to 55 with glioma. Some clones in this sample may be carry-over from other donors' samples.

A few counts support this clone. This chain joins TRBV7-9 and TRBJ1-1; 9 nucleotides agree with TRBD1. This CDR3 is built from 14 residues. Germline CDR1 and CDR2: SEHNR and FQNEAQ (reference sequence). V was clipped by 4 bases and J by 4 bases; unmatched bases: 4. As DNA, the CDR3 is TGTGCCAGCAGCTCCACAGGGGGCATCACTGAAGCTTTCTTT. Translated, it gives CASSSTGGITEAFF.

The rearrangement links TRBV5-4 to TRBJ2-7; D not resolved. The CDR3 sequence is 14 residues long. Germline V CDR1 and CDR2: SGHNT, YYREEE (reference sequence). The V gene lost 0 bases and the J gene lost 0 bases, with 7 bases spanning the gap. CDR3 sequence (DNA): TGTGCCAGCAGCTTGGGACTGAGCTCCTACGAGCAGTACTTC. It codes for CASSLGLSSYEQYF.

This clone was counted a few times. This chain uses TRBV9 with TRBJ1-2, with D possibly TRBD1 on 5 matching bases. CDR3 length: 15 amino acids. Germline CDR1 reads SGDLS; CDR2 reads YYNGEE. The V gene lost 0 bases and the J gene lost 8 bases, with 17 bases spanning the gap. The CDR3 here is CASSVALQGGRGYTF. DNA of the CDR3: TGTGCCAGCAGCGTAGCTCTGCAGGGAGGGAGAGGCTACACCTTC. The entire variable domain, with the rest obtained from reference TRBV9 and TRBJ1-2, is as follows: DSGVTQTPKHLITATGQRVTLRCSPRSGDLSVYWYQQSLDQGLQFLIQYYNGEERAKGNILERFSAQQFPDLHSELNLSSLELGDSALYFCASSVALQGGRGYTFGSGTRLTVV.

The chain carries TRBV4-2 and TRBJ2-5; perhaps TRBD1 as D (6 bases). The CDR3 runs 15 residues. V lost 0 bases to trimming and J lost 7 bases, with 15 bases between them. Germline assignment: CDR1 LGHNA and CDR2 YNFKEQ. The CDR3 DNA reads as TGTGCCAGCAGCCAAGATCAGGGGCTACAGGTGACCCAGTACTTC. Protein sequence: CASSQDQGLQVTQYF.

This clone was recorded only once. The CDR3 region is CASSDRGIYGYTF. CDR3 nucleotide sequence: TGTGCCAGCAGTGATCGGGGGATCTATGGCTACACCTTC. This sequence joins TRBV6-1 and TRBJ1-2, with D possibly matching TRBD1 (5 bases). The germline V gene has CDR1 MNHNS and CDR2 SASEGT. The CDR3 is made up of 13 amino acids. Trimming left V 3 bases short and J 4 bases short, with 9 bases between.

This clone was counted once. V and J are TRBV5-1 and TRBJ1-1; D may be TRBD1 (5 bases). The CDR3 is 16 residues long. V lost 3 bases and J lost 0, with 15 bases in between. Germline-derived CDR1 and CDR2 are SGHRS and YFSETQ. CDR3 sequence (DNA): TGCGCCAGCAGCTCGACGAGGGGAGGAATGAACACTGAAGCTTTCTTT. Amino acids: CASSSTRGGMNTEAFF.

The chain joins TRBV6-6 to TRBJ1-2; D gene ambiguous. CDR3 length: 13 residues. Germline V gene sequence: CDR1 MNHNY, CDR2 SVGAGI (reference sequence). V lost 11 bases, J lost 3 bases, and 16 bases lay in between. CDR3: CAADRAHDYGYTF. CDR3 nucleotides: TGTGCCGCCGACCGCGCCCATGACTATGGCTACACCTTC.

A single count supports this clone. The chain links TRBV14 to TRBJ2-3; 12 bases align to TRBD2. Germline CDR1 is SGHDN and CDR2 is FVKESK. The CDR3 sequence is 16 residues long. The V and J ends lost 0 bases and 10 bases, in that order; junction bases with no gene match: 8. CDR3 nucleotide sequence: TGTGCCAGCAGCCAAGATCCTAGCGGGGGGGGCCCGGCGCAGTATTTT. This encodes CASSQDPSGGGPAQYF.

The chain carries TRBV18 and TRBJ2-7; D is ambiguous. V shed 1 base and J shed 3 bases, with 4 bases lying between them. Germline V CDR1 and CDR2: KGHSH, LQKENI. This CDR3 contains 12 residues. The CDR3 here is CASSPQYYEQYF. In DNA form, the CDR3 reads TGTGCCAGCTCACCACAATACTACGAGCAGTACTTC.

V gene TRBV2 combines with J gene TRBJ2-7; no clear D. The CDR3 is made up of 13 amino acids. The V gene lost 0 bases and the J gene lost 2 bases, with 5 bases spanning the gap. Germline values: CDR1 SNHLY, CDR2 FYNNEI. CDR3 amino acids: CASSEAIPYEQYF. In nucleotides, the CDR3 is TGTGCCAGCAGTGAAGCTATCCCCTACGAGCAGTACTTC.

In DNA, the CDR3 is TGTGCCAGCAGGCGAGTAGGTGGTGGCAATCAGCCCCAGCATTTT. Translating it yields CASRRVGGGNQPQHF. The chain is built from TRBV6-5 and TRBJ1-5, with unresolved D. V lost 6 bases, J lost 2 bases, and 14 bases lay in between. The CDR3 is 15 amino acids. Germline V CDR1 and CDR2: MNHEY, SVGAGI.

The table lists this clone with a count of one. The chain recombines TRBV19 with TRBJ1-3; 7 bases align to TRBD1. This CDR3 has 15 residues. In germline, CDR1 is LNHDA, CDR2 SQIVND (reference sequence). After removal of 3 bases from V and 3 bases from J, the junction contained 5 bases not matched to a gene. The CDR3 here is CASSMQGDIGNTIYF. The CDR3 DNA is TGTGCCAGTAGTATGCAGGGGGATATTGGAAACACCATATATTTT.

The V gene is TRBV18, the J gene TRBJ1-1; D is undetermined. The CDR3 totals 16 residues. The V gene's germline CDR1 is KGHSH and CDR2 LQKENI. With 5 bases removed from V and 1 base from J, the gap between germline ends came to 17 bases. CDR3: CASSSRTRGRNTEAFF. CDR3 in DNA: TGTGCCAGCTCATCGCGGACTCGAGGCAGGAACACTGAAGCTTTCTTT.

V gene TRBV5-1 combines with J gene TRBJ2-7; D is undetermined. The germline gives CDR1 SGHRS, CDR2 YFSETQ. V dropped 2 bases and J dropped 3 bases, with 12 bases sitting between them. The CDR3 is 14 residues long. The CDR3 protein is CASSFALGFYEQYF. For the CDR3, the DNA is TGCGCCAGCAGCTTTGCGTTAGGGTTCTACGAGCAGTACTTC.

The rearrangement uses TRBV19 and TRBJ2-5; unclear D gene. V was cut by 4 bases and J by 4 bases, with 7 bases left in between. From germline, CDR1 is LNHDA and CDR2 SQIVND (reference sequence). There are 12 residues in the CDR3. CDR3 sequence: CASSKGRETQYF. Here the CDR3 DNA reads TGTGCCAGTAGTAAGGGTCGAGAGACCCAGTACTTC.

This chain links TRBV5-4 with TRBJ1-1, with D unclear. V lost 2 bases and J lost 2, with 7 bases in between. The CDR3 covers 13 residues. The germline V gene encodes CDR1 SGHNT and CDR2 YYREEE (reference sequence). The CDR3 DNA reads as TGTGCCAGCAGCTTCTCGCAAAACACTGAAGCTTTCTTT. Protein sequence: CASSFSQNTEAFF.

The genes are TRBV5-4 and TRBJ2-2; 9 nucleotides agree with TRBD2. J gave up 5 bases and V 6 bases, and 8 bases lay outside the gene matches. Looked up from germline, CDR1 is SGHNT and CDR2 is YYREEE (reference sequence). The CDR3 sequence is 15 residues long. The CDR3: CASTRAGGRTGELFF. As DNA, the CDR3 is TGTGCCAGCACCCGCGCGGGGGGGCGGACCGGGGAGCTGTTTTTT.

V is TRBV5-1 and J is TRBJ2-3, with TRBD1 as a possible D gene (5 bases). The CDR3 extends over 15 amino acids. Germline CDR1 SGHRS, CDR2 YFSETQ. Trimming stripped 2 bases from V and 1 base from J, with 11 bases between. DNA for the CDR3: TGCGCCAGCAGCTTCTCCACAGGTGGCACAGATACGCAGTATTTT. The encoded protein is CASSFSTGGTDTQYF.

V is TRBV5-1 and J is TRBJ2-7; 9 bases agree with TRBD1. This CDR3 region has 14 residues. With 5 bases clipped from V and 6 bases from J, the junction kept 9 bases outside the gene matches. Germline CDR1 and CDR2: SGHRS and YFSETQ. Here the CDR3 DNA reads TGCGCCAGCAGAATCTCACAGGGGGCAGGCGAGCAGTACTTC. Residues: CASRISQGAGEQYF.

This chain connects TRBV9 to TRBJ1-1, with 7 bases that match TRBD1. Per germline, CDR1 SGDLS and CDR2 YYNGEE. J was trimmed by 4 bases and V by 4 bases; bases with no gene match: 4. This CDR3 comprises 13 residues. The CDR3 nucleotides are TGTGCCAGCAGCCTCGGGACAGCCACTGAAGCTTTCTTT. As protein: CASSLGTATEAFF.